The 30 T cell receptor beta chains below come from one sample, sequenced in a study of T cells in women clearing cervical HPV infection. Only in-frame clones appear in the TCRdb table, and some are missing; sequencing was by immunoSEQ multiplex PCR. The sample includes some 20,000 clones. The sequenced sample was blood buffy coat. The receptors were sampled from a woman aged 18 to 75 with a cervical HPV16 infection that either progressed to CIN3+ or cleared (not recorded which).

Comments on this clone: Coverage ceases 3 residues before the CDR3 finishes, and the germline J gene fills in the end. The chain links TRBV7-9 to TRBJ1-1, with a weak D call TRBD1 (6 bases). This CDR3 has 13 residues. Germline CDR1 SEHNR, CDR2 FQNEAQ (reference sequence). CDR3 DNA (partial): TGTGCCAGCAGCTTAGTGGGGACACAAATG. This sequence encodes CASSLVGTQM. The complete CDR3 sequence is CASSLVGTQMAFF.

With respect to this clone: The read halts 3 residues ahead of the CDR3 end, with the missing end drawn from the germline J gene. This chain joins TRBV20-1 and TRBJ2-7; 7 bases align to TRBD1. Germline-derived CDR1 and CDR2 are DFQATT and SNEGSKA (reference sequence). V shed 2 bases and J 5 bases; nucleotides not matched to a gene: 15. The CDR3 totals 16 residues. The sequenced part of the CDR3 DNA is TGCAGTGCTAGAAAGCCGTTAACAGGGGCGCGGCACGAG. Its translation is CSARKPLTGARHE. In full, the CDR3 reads CSARKPLTGARHEQYF.

Incomplete CDR3 DNA: TGTGCCAGCAGCTTGGCTGGGACAAGGGAAAAA. Residues: CASSLAGTREK. The whole CDR3 region reads CASSLAGTREKLFF. The rearrangement uses TRBV5-6 and TRBJ1-4, with D possibly being TRBD1 (6 bases). The read finishes 3 residues shy of the CDR3 end, and the germline J gene is used to complete it. Trimming cost V 0 bases and J 8 bases, with 11 bases left between them. The CDR3 totals 14 residues. Germline V CDR1 and CDR2: SGHDT, YYEEEE.

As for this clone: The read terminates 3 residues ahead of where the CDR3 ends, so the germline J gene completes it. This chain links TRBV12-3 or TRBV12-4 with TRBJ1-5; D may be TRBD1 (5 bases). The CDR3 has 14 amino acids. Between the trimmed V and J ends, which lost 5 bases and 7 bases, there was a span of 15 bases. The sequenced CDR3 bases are TGTGCCAGCAGTCGCACAGGCTCCTTCCAGCCC. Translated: CASSRTGSFQP. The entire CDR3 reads CASSRTGSFQPQHF.

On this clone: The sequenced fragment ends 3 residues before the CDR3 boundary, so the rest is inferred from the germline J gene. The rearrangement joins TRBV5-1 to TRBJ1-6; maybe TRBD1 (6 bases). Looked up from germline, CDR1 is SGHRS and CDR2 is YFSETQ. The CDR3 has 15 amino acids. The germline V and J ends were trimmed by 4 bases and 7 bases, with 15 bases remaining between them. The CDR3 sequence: CASSPQVGGNSPLHF. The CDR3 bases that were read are TGCGCCAGCAGCCCGCAGGTAGGGGGAAATTCACCC.

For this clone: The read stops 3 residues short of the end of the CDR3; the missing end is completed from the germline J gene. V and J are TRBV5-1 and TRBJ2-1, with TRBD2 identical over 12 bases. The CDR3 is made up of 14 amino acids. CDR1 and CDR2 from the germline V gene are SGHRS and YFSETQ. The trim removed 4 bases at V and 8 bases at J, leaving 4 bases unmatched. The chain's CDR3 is CASSPASGGDEQFF. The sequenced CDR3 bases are TGCGCCAGCAGCCCGGCTAGCGGGGGGGATGAG.

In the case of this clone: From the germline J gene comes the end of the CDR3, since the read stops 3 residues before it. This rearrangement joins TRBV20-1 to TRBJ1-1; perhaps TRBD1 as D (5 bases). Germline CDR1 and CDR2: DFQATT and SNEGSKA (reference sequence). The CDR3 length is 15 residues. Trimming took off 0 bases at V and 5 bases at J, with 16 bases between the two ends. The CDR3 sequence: CSARESVRGGTEAFF. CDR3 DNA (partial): TGCAGTGCTAGAGAGTCCGTGAGGGGAGGTACTGAA.

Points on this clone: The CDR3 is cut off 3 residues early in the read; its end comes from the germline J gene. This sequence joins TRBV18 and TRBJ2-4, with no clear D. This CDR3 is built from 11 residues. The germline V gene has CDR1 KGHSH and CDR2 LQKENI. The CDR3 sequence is CASSPSTLQYF. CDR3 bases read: TGTGCCAGCTCACCGAGTACTCTT.

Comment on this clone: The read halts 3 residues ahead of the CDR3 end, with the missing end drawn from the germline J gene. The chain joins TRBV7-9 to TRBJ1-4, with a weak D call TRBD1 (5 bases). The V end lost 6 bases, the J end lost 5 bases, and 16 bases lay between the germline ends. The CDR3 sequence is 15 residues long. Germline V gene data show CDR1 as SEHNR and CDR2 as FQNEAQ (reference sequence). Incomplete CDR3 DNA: TGTGCCAGCAGACACACGGTGGGGGGGAATGAAAAA. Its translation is CASRHTVGGNEK. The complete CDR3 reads CASRHTVGGNEKLFF.

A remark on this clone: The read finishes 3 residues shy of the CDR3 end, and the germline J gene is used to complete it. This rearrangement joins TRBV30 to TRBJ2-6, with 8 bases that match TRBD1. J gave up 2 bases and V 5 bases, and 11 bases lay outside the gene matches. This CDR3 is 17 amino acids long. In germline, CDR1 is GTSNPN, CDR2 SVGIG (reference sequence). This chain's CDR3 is CAWLDRQGKAGANVLTF. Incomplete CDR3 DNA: TGTGCCTGGTTAGATCGACAGGGGAAGGCTGGGGCCAACGTC.

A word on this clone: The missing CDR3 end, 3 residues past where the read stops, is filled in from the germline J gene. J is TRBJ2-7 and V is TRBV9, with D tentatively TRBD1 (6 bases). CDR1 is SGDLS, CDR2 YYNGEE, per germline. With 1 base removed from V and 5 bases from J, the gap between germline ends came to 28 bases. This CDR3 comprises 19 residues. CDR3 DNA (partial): TGTGCCAGCAGCGTACACCCAGGTGGTCCCAGGGGCCCCGGGGACGAG. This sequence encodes CASSVHPGGPRGPGDE. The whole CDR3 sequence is CASSVHPGGPRGPGDEQYF.

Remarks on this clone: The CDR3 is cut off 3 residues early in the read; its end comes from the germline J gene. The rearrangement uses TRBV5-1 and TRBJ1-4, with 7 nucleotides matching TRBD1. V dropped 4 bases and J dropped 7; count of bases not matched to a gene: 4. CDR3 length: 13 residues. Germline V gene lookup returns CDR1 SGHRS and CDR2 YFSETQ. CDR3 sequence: CASSRGRGEKLFF. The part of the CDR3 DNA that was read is TGCGCCAGCAGCAGGGGGCGCGGTGAAAAA.

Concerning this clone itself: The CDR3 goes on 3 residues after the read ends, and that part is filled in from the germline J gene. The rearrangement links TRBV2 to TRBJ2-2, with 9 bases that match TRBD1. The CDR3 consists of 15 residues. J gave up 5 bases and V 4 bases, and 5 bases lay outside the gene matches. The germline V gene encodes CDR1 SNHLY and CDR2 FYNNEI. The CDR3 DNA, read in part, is TGTGCCAGCAGTGCGGGACAGGGTCGAACCGGGGAG. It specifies CASSAGQGRTGE. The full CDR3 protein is CASSAGQGRTGELFF. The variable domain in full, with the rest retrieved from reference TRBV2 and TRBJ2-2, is EPEVTQTPSHQVTQMGQEVILRCVPISNHLYFYWYRQILGQKVEFLVSFYNNEISEKSEIFDDQFSVERPDGSNFTLKIRSTKLEDSAMYFCASSAGQGRTGELFFGEGSRLTVL.

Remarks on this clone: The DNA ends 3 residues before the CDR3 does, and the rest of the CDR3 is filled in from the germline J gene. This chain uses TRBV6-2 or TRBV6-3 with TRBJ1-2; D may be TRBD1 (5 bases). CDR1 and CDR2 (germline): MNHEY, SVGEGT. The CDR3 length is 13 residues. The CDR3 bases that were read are TGTGCCAGCAGTTACCAAGGGGTGAGAGGC. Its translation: CASSYQGVRG. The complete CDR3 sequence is CASSYQGVRGYTF.

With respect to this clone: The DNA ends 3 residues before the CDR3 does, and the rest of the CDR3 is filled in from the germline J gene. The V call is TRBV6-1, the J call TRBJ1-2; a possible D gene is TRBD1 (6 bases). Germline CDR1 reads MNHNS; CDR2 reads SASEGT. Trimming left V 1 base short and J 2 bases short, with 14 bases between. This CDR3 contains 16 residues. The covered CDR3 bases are TGTGCCAGCAGTGAAGTGGGGACACCTATCAACTATGGC. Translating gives CASSEVGTPINYG. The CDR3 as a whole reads CASSEVGTPINYGYTF.

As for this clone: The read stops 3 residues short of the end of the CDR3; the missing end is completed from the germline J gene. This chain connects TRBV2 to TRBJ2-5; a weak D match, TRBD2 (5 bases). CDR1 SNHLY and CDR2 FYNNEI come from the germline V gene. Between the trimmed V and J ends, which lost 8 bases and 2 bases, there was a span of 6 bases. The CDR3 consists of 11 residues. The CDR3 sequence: CASERQETQYF. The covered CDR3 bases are TGTGCCAGCGAGCGGCAAGAGACC.

CDR3: CASSLAVAGGPADTQYF. The sequenced part of the CDR3 DNA is TGCGCCAGCAGCTTGGCAGTAGCGGGGGGGCCGGCAGATACG. This chain uses TRBV5-1 with TRBJ2-3; TRBD2 agrees at 11 bases. The DNA ends 3 residues before the CDR3 does, and the rest of the CDR3 is filled in from the germline J gene. This CDR3 comprises 17 residues. CDR1 is SGHRS and CDR2 is YFSETQ in the germline V gene. The trim removed 0 bases at V and 4 bases at J, leaving 7 bases unmatched.

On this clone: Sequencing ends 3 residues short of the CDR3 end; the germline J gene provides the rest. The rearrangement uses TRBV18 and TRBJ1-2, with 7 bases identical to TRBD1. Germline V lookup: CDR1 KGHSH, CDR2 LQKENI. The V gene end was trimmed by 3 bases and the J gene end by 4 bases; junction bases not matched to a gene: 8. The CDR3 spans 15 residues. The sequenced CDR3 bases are TGTGCCAGCTCACCCGGGACAGATTTTTTCTATGGC. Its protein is CASSPGTDFFYG. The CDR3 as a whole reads CASSPGTDFFYGYTF. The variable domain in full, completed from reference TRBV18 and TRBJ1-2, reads NAGVMQNPRHLVRRRGQEARLRCSPMKGHSHVYWYRQLPEEGLKFMVYLQKENIIDESGMPKERFSAEFPKEGPSILRIQQVVRGDSAAYFCASSPGTDFFYGYTFGSGTRLTVV.

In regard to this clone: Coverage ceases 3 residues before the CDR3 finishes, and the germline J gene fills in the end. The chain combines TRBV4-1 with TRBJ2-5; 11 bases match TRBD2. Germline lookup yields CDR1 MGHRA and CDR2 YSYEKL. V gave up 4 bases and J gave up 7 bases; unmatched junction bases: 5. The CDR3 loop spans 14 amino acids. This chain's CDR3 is CASSRTSGSGTQYF. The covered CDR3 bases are TGCGCCAGCAGCCGGACTAGCGGGTCAGGGACC.

The part of the CDR3 DNA that was read is TGTGCCAGCCAGGGGGCCGGGGAAAAA. This encodes CASQGAGEK. The CDR3 in full is CASQGAGEKLFF. The rearrangement uses TRBV2 and TRBJ1-4; 8 bases fit TRBD1. The read halts 3 residues ahead of the CDR3 end, with the missing end drawn from the germline J gene. The CDR3 extends over 12 amino acids. CDR1 is SNHLY, CDR2 FYNNEI, per germline. Losses at the gene ends were 8 bases for V and 8 bases for J; bases not matched to a gene: 4.

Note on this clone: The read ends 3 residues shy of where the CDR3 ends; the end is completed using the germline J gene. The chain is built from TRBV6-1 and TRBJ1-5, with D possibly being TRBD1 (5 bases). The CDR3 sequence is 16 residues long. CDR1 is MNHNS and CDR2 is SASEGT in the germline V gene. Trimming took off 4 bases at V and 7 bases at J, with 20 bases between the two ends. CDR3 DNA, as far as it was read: TGTGCCAGCAGTGGGGTAGGCGGGGCGGCGGGGCAGCCC. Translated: CASSGVGGAAGQP. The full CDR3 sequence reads CASSGVGGAAGQPQHF.

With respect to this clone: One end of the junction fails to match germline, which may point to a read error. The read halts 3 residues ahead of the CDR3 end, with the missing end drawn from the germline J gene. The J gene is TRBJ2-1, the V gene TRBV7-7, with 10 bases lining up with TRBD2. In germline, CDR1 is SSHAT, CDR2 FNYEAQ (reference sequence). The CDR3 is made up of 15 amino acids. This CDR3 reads CASSSLAGRYNEQFF. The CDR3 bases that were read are TGTGCTAGCAGTTCACTAGCGGGAAGGTACAATGAG.

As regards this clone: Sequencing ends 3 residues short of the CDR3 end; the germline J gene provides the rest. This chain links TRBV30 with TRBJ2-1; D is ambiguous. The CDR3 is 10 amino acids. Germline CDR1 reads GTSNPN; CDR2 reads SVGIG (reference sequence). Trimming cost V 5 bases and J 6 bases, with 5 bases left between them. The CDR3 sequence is CAWSRNEQFF. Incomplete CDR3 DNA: TGTGCCTGGTCCCGCAATGAG.

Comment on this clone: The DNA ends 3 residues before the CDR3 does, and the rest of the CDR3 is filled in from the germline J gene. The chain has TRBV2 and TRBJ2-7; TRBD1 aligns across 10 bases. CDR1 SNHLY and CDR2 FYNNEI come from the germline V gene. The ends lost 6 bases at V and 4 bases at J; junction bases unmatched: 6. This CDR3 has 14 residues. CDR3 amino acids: CASSVDRGKYEQYF. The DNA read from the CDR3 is TGTGCCAGCAGCGTGGACAGGGGGAAATACGAG.

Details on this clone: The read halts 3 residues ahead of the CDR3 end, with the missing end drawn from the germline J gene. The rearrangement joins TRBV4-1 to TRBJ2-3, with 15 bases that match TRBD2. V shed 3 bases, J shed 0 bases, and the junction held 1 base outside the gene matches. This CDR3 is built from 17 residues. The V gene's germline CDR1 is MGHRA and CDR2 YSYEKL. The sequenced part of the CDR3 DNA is TGCGCCAGCAGCCATGGGACTAGCGGGAGGAGCACAGATACG. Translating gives CASSHGTSGRSTDT. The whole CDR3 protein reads CASSHGTSGRSTDTQYF.

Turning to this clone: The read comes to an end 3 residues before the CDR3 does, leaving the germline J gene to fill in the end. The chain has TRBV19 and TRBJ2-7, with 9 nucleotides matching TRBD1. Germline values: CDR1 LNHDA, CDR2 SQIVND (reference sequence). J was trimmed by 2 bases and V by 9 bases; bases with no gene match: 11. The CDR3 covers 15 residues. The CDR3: CARRSRDRDPYEQYF. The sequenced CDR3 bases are TGTGCCAGGAGGTCCCGGGACAGGGACCCCTACGAG.

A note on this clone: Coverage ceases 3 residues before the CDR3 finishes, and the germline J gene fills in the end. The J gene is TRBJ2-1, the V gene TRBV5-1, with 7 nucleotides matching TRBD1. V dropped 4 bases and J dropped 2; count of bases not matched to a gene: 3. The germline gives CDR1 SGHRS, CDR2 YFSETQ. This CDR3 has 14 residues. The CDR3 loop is CASSQGQPYNEQFF. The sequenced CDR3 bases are TGCGCCAGCAGCCAGGGACAGCCCTACAATGAG.

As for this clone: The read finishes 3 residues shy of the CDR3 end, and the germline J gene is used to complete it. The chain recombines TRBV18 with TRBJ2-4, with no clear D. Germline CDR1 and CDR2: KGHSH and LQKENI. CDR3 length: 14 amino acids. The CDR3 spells CASSPPTIQYGQYF. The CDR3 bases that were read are TGTGCCAGCTCACCCCCCACAATCCAGTATGGT.

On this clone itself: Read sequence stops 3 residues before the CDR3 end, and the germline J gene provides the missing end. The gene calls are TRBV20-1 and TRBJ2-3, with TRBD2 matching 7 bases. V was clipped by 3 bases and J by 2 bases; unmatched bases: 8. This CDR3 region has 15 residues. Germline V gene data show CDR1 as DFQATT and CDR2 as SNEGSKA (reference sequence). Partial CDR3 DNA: TGCAGTGCTAGGGGGCTAGCGGCGTTCACAGATACG. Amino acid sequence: CSARGLAAFTDT. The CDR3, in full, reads CSARGLAAFTDTQYF.

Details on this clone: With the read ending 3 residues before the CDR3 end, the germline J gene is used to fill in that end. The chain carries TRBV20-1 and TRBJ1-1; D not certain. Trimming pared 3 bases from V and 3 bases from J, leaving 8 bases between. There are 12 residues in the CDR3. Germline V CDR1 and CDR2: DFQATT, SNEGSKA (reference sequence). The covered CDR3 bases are TGCAGTGCTAGTAAGGGTGACACTGAA. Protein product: CSASKGDTE. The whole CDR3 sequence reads CSASKGDTEAFF.